A selection of T cell receptor beta chains follows, all from one sample in a study of T-cell reconstitution after alpha-beta-depleted transplantation in children. MiXCR, run by TCRdb on the PCR reads, gives a single entry per CDR3 protein. The sample consists of tens of thousands of distinct CDR3 sequences, about 5.7% of them appearing once. Specimen: PBMCs, mostly from graft donor cells, collected 60 days after TCRalphabeta/CD19-depleted stem cell transplant. Receptors originate from a female patient aged 2-15 years who had a stem cell transplant for aplastic anemia, so the T cells may come from the graft donor. The CDR3 runs from the conserved cysteine through the conserved F or W. A D gene is named only where the DNA matches it firmly. The size entry is marked missing in some rows and otherwise reads once, few, many or a size class.

>TRBJ2-5|TRBD1|TRBV3-1|NA
TGTGCCAGCAGCCAAGATCCCGGGACAGAAGAGACCCAGTACTTC
CASSQDPGTEETQYF
>TRBJ2-3|NA|TRBV20-1|many
TGCAGTGCCCCAGGGCCTAGCGAGAGGCCAGATACGCAGTATTTT
CSAPGPSERPDTQYF
>TRBJ2-1|NA|TRBV5-1|many
TGCGCCAGCAGGCCACCTAGTGCGGGCTCCTACAATGAGCAGTTCTTC
CASRPPSAGSYNEQFF
>TRBJ1-2|NA|TRBV12-3/TRBV12-4|many
TGTGCCAGCACTTCGGACAGAAGGGTAAATGGCTACACCTTC
CASTSDRRVNGYTF
>TRBJ2-7|TRBD2|TRBV27|many
TGTGCCAGCAGTTTCGTAGCGGGACCCTACGAGCAGTACTTC
CASSFVAGPYEQYF
>TRBJ1-2|NA|TRBV5-1|many
TGCGCCAGCAGCTTGGCCAAGGGGGCTAACTATGGCTACACCTTC
CASSLAKGANYGYTF
>TRBJ1-5|NA|TRBV27|many
TGTGCCAGTACTTACAGGAGGCATTTT
CASTYRRHF
>TRBJ1-5|NA|TRBV7-8|few
TGTGCCAGCAGCCGCGAACAGCTCTTCCATCAGCCCCAGCATTTT
CASSREQLFHQPQHF
>TRBJ2-3|TRBD2|TRBV9|few
TGTGCCAGCAGCGCAAGGACTAGCGGGAGTACCACAGATACGCAGTATTTT
CASSARTSGSTTDTQYF
>TRBJ2-7|NA|TRBV27|many
TGTGCCAGCAGTAATCCGGGACCCTTCTACGAGCAGTACTTC
CASSNPGPFYEQYF
>TRBJ1-5|NA|TRBV20-1|many
TGCAGTGCTAGAGGGGCCCATACAGGGCCGAATCAGCCCCAGCATTTT
CSARGAHTGPNQPQHF
>TRBJ2-7|TRBD2|TRBV6-5|many
TGTGCCAGCAGTTCCCTTAGCGGGGCAACCTACGAGCAGTACTTC
CASSSLSGATYEQYF
>TRBJ2-1|TRBD1|TRBV7-2|many
TGTGCCAGCAGCTCCCTATTGGACAGGGAATACAATGAGCAGTTCTTC
CASSSLLDREYNEQFF
>TRBJ2-2|TRBD2|TRBV3-1|many
TGTGCCAGCGCGAGAAGGGAGGGTGCCGGGGAGCTGTTTTTT
CASARREGAGELFF
>TRBJ2-1|NA|TRBV18|NA
TGTGCCAGCTCACTCAGGGAACCTAGTATTGGGCAGTTCTTC
CASSLREPSIGQFF
>TRBJ2-1|NA|TRBV18|many
TGTGCCAGCTCACCACCAGGCAGCTTGGGCAATGAGCAGTTCTTC
CASSPPGSLGNEQFF
>TRBJ2-3|TRBD1|TRBV5-1|many
TGCGCCAGCAGCTTGGCACAGGGGCCCAGGGGCACAGATACGCAGTATTTT
CASSLAQGPRGTDTQYF
>TRBJ2-5|TRBD2|TRBV20-1|many
TGCAGTGCTAGAGCGGGGGGATGGGAGACCCAGTACTTC
CSARAGGWETQYF
>TRBJ2-3|NA|TRBV7-2|many
TGTGCCAGCAGCTTAATTGGGCAGGCGGGCACAGATACGCAGTATTTT
CASSLIGQAGTDTQYF
>TRBJ2-5|NA|TRBV30|many
TGTGCCTGGAGTGTGAGCGGCCTAGGGACCCAGTACTTC
CAWSVSGLGTQYF
>TRBJ2-3|TRBD1|TRBV20-1|many
TGCAGTGTTCCATTTAGGGGGCCCTACGATACGCAGTATTTT
CSVPFRGPYDTQYF
>TRBJ2-2|NA|TRBV24-1|many
TGTGCCACCAAGTCCCTAGGCGGGGAGCTGTTTTTT
CATKSLGGELFF
>TRBJ1-1|NA|TRBV12-3/TRBV12-4|many
TGTGCCAGCAGGGCGGGGCTGAACACTGAAGCTTTCTTT
CASRAGLNTEAFF
>TRBJ2-2|NA|TRBV27|many
TGTGCCAGCAGTAGACTAATCGTCGGCGGGGAGCTGTTTTTT
CASSRLIVGGELFF
>TRBJ1-3|NA|TRBV4-1|few
TGCGCCAGCAGCCAAGGTCCGGGAAACGGAAACACCATATATTTT
CASSQGPGNGNTIYF
>TRBJ2-7|NA|TRBV12-3/TRBV12-4|many
TGTGCCAGCAGTCCGCAAACTTTACATCACGAGCAGTACTTC
CASSPQTLHHEQYF
>TRBJ1-1|NA|TRBV3-1|NA
TGTGCCAGTCGCCAGGGGTGGAACACTGAAGCTTTCTTT
CASRQGWNTEAFF
>TRBJ2-2|TRBD2|TRBV9|NA
TGTGCCAGCAGCGTAGCAGCAAGACTAGCGGGAGGGACGAACACCGGGGAGCTGTTTTTT
CASSVAARLAGGTNTGELFF